These 21 T cell receptor beta chains came from one sample sequenced in a study of T cells after yellow fever vaccination (dated by TCRdb to between 2018 and 2020). The sample's treatment or condition label is to be understood as: live attenuated yellow fever vaccine strain. Libraries were built with 5' RACE. Reads for this sample came from an Illumina HiSeq 2500. The public reads were quality trimmed at Q25 with fastp and then assembled into clones with MiXCR by TCRdb, keeping productive beta chains. For every CDR3 protein sequence, its rows merge into one entry that carries the most common genes and DNA. A total of roughly 100,000 distinct CDR3 sequences appear in this sample, around 9.8% of them only once. The ten largest clonotypes hold around 17% of the sample. This specimen was CD8+ T cells not binding an NS4B(214-222) dextramer, sorted from PBMCs, taken approximately 15 days after the first yellow fever vaccination. Explained via the paper, the cell subset or site label denotes: NS4B epitope dextramer-negative CD8 T cells. Receptors originate from a young man who received the YFV17D yellow fever vaccine.

This clonotype has a handful of counts. The CDR3 sequence is CASSQDNGGATRRYGYTF. The CDR3 coding sequence is TGCGCCAGCAGCCAAGATAACGGAGGGGCCACACGGAGGTATGGCTACACCTTC. The J gene is TRBJ1-2, the V gene TRBV4-3, with a tentative D call TRBD1 (5 bases). V gave up 0 bases and J gave up 5 bases, with 22 bases separating them. The CDR3 has 18 residues. Germline CDR1 LGHNA, CDR2 YSLEER.

This clonotype has just a few counts. The chain recombines TRBV6-2 or TRBV6-3 with TRBJ2-6; no firm D call. CDR1 and CDR2 (germline): MNHEY, SVGEGT. The CDR3 is made up of 15 amino acids. Trimming took 0 bases from V and 2 from J, leaving 5 bases between them. The CDR3 protein is CASSYSWAGANVLTF. CDR3 bases: TGTGCCAGCAGTTACTCCTGGGCTGGGGCCAACGTCCTGACTTTC.

This clonotype has a handful of counts. The chain is built from TRBV28 and TRBJ1-6; D perhaps matches TRBD1 (5 bases). CDR3 length: 17 amino acids. The ends were cut back, 2 bases at V and 0 bases at J, with 11 bases in the middle. Germline V gene sequence: CDR1 MDHEN, CDR2 SYDVKM. Here the CDR3 DNA reads TGTGCCAGCAGTTTACTTCAGGGTAGCTCCTATAATTCACCCCTCCACTTT. This codes for CASSLLQGSSYNSPLHF.

This chain joins TRBV5-1 and TRBJ2-1, with 7 positions matching TRBD1. The CDR3 is 17 residues long. V gave up 9 bases and J gave up 7 bases; unmatched junction bases: 22. Looked up from germline, CDR1 is SGHRS and CDR2 is YFSETQ. CDR3 amino acids: CATSSGWTGSLGNEQFF. In DNA form, the CDR3 reads TGCGCCACTTCGTCTGGGTGGACAGGTAGTCTGGGGAATGAGCAGTTCTTC.

This clonotype has a handful of counts. V gene TRBV5-1 combines with J gene TRBJ1-1; D ambiguous. Germline V lookup: CDR1 SGHRS, CDR2 YFSETQ. The CDR3 totals 13 residues. Trimming took off 0 bases at V and 4 bases at J, with 7 bases between the two ends. The CDR3 DNA sequence: TGCGCCAGCAGCTTGGGGGAGGTCACTGAAGCTTTCTTT. It encodes CASSLGEVTEAFF.

The chain recombines TRBV27 with TRBJ1-5; possibly TRBD1 for D (6 bases). Germline V gene data show CDR1 as MNHEY and CDR2 as SMNVEV (reference sequence). V shed 5 bases and J shed 0 bases, with 11 bases lying between them. This CDR3 has 15 amino acids. In DNA form, the CDR3 reads TGTGCCAGCAGTGCCACAGGGAATAGCAATCAGCCCCAGCATTTT. Protein: CASSATGNSNQPQHF.

Here the CDR3 DNA reads TGTGCCAGCAGCCAAGATCTCAGGGGTCACACTGAAGCTTTCTTT. This sequence encodes CASSQDLRGHTEAFF. The rearrangement uses TRBV3-1 and TRBJ1-1; D might be TRBD1 (6 bases). V was pared by 0 bases and J by 3 bases, with 11 bases between. The CDR3 consists of 15 residues. The V gene's germline CDR1 is LGHDT and CDR2 YNNKEL (reference sequence).

The chain recombines TRBV3-1 with TRBJ2-3; D may be TRBD1 (6 bases). The germline V gene has CDR1 LGHDT and CDR2 YNNKEL (reference sequence). V was clipped by 4 bases and J by 5 bases, with 13 bases between them. This CDR3 has 14 amino acids. CDR3 region: CASSPQSQGDTQYF. In DNA, the CDR3 is TGTGCCAGCAGCCCACAGTCACAGGGAGATACGCAGTATTTT.

This clonotype appeared a few times. The chain has TRBV20-1 and TRBJ1-6, with a weak D call TRBD1 (6 bases). The V gene's germline CDR1 is DFQATT and CDR2 SNEGSKA (reference sequence). This CDR3 has 12 amino acids. Deletions cut 4 bases from V and 11 bases from J, with 12 bases between. Here the CDR3 DNA reads TGCAGTGCTAACAGGGTTTCTCCACCCCTCCACTTT. Amino acid sequence: CSANRVSPPLHF.

The gene calls are TRBV3-1 and TRBJ2-5; D call uncertain. V gave up 4 bases and J gave up 2 bases, with 17 bases separating them. The CDR3 contains 16 residues. CDR1 and CDR2 (germline): LGHDT, YNNKEL (reference sequence). The chain's CDR3 is CASSLIIRTSQETQYF. The CDR3 DNA follows: TGTGCCAGCAGCCTCATAATAAGGACGTCACAAGAGACCCAGTACTTC.

CDR3 bases: TGTGCCAGCAGCTCCCCCCGGGGTTCGCTAGCCAAAAACATTCAGTACTTC. Residues: CASSSPRGSLAKNIQYF. This rearrangement joins TRBV11-2 to TRBJ2-4; weak D call: TRBD2 (5 bases). The V end lost 4 bases, the J end lost 0 bases, and 16 bases lay between the germline ends. The germline gives CDR1 SGHAT, CDR2 FQNNGV. The CDR3 consists of 17 residues.

There are a few counts of this clonotype. V gene TRBV18 combines with J gene TRBJ1-1; 9 nucleotides match TRBD1. With V trimmed by 6 bases and J by 5 bases, 10 bases remained unmatched. The CDR3 runs to 15 residues. From germline, CDR1 is KGHSH and CDR2 LQKENI. CDR3: CASSPRQGVRTEAFF. The CDR3 bases are TGTGCCAGCTCGCCTCGACAGGGGGTGAGGACTGAAGCTTTCTTT.

This clonotype was found a few times. This sequence joins TRBV15 and TRBJ1-6, with 8 bases that match TRBD1. Germline values: CDR1 LNHNV, CDR2 YYDKDF (reference sequence). V gave up 1 base and J gave up 10 bases; unmatched junction bases: 3. The CDR3 loop spans 14 amino acids. CDR3 in DNA: TGTGCCACCAGCAGAGTGGGGACAGGCTCACCCCTCCACTTT. It yields the protein CATSRVGTGSPLHF.

This clonotype was picked up a small number of times. The gene calls are TRBV7-2 and TRBJ2-3, with 8 bases identical to TRBD2. Germline V gene sequence: CDR1 SGHTA, CDR2 FQGNSA. The CDR3 totals 16 residues. V was pared by 0 bases and J by 2 bases, with 4 bases of the junction left unmatched. CDR3 region: CASSLALAGITDTQYF. CDR3 in DNA: TGTGCCAGCAGCTTAGCGCTAGCGGGCATCACAGATACGCAGTATTTT. The full variable domain, rest sourced from reference TRBV7-2 and TRBJ2-3, is GAGVSQSPSNKVTEKGKDVELRCDPISGHTALYWYRQSLGQGLEFLIYFQGNSAPDKSGLPSDRFSAERTGGSVSTLTIQRTQQEDSAVYLCASSLALAGITDTQYFGPGTRLTVL.

Many counts were recorded for this clonotype. The CDR3 protein is CSARVPSTYEQYV. DNA for the CDR3: TGCAGTGCTAGAGTCCCCTCAACCTACGAGCAGTACGTC. This sequence joins TRBV20-1 and TRBJ2-7; D is ambiguous. This CDR3 is 13 amino acids long. V lost 1 base and J 2 bases, leaving 9 bases between the germline ends. The germline CDR1 and CDR2 sequences are DFQATT and SNEGSKA (reference sequence).

V gene TRBV7-2 combines with J gene TRBJ1-1; D call uncertain. The germline V gene has CDR1 SGHTA and CDR2 FQGNSA. The V and J ends lost 6 bases and 2 bases respectively, with 16 bases between them. This CDR3 spans 15 amino acids. The CDR3 spells CASSSYAGSNTEAFF. The CDR3 region has the DNA TGTGCCAGCAGTTCTTACGCCGGCAGCAACACTGAAGCTTTCTTT.

This clonotype turned up a few times. The J gene is TRBJ2-2, the V gene TRBV6-5, with 7 bases identical to TRBD2. V lost 0 bases and J lost 2; bases outside the gene matches: 6. CDR1 is MNHEY and CDR2 is SVGAGI in the germline V gene. The CDR3 length is 17 residues. The CDR3: CASSYSFASGNTGELFF. The CDR3 nucleotides read TGTGCCAGCAGTTACTCTTTTGCTAGCGGAAACACCGGGGAGCTGTTTTTT.

The chain uses TRBV29-1 and TRBJ2-3, with D tentatively TRBD2 (7 bases). Germline loops: CDR1 SQVTM, CDR2 ANQGSEA. With 5 bases removed from V and 6 bases from J, the gap between germline ends came to 21 bases. The CDR3 is made up of 15 amino acids. In nucleotides, the CDR3 is TGCAGCGTTCGGATACCCGGGGGGCGGGCCGATACGCAGTATTTT. This gives the protein CSVRIPGGRADTQYF.

At least ten counts were recorded for this clonotype. The V gene is TRBV12-3 or TRBV12-4, the J gene TRBJ2-3; unclear D gene. V was cut by 1 base and J by 6 bases, with 5 bases left in between. There are 12 residues in the CDR3. In nucleotides, the CDR3 is TGTGCCAGCAGTTTAGGTCAGGATACGCAGTATTTT. It encodes CASSLGQDTQYF.

In its sample, this clonotype was seen once. CDR3 coding DNA: TGTGCCAGTAGTTACGCAGGAGGCTACGAGCAGTACGTC. Its protein product is CASSYAGGYEQYV. This rearrangement joins TRBV19 to TRBJ2-7; the D gene is possibly TRBD2 (5 bases). Germline CDR1 LNHDA, CDR2 SQIVND (reference sequence). V was clipped by 5 bases and J by 3 bases, with 11 bases between them. The CDR3 is made up of 13 amino acids.

This clonotype was counted ten times or more. The CDR3 DNA reads TGTGCCAGCAGCGATACAAACCTTCCGGAGCTGTTTTTT. It encodes CASSDTNLPELFF. The chain is built from TRBV27 and TRBJ2-2; no clear D gene. Germline CDR1 reads MNHEY; CDR2 reads SMNVEV (reference sequence). Trimming took off 6 bases at V and 10 bases at J, with 15 bases between the two ends. The CDR3 totals 13 residues.